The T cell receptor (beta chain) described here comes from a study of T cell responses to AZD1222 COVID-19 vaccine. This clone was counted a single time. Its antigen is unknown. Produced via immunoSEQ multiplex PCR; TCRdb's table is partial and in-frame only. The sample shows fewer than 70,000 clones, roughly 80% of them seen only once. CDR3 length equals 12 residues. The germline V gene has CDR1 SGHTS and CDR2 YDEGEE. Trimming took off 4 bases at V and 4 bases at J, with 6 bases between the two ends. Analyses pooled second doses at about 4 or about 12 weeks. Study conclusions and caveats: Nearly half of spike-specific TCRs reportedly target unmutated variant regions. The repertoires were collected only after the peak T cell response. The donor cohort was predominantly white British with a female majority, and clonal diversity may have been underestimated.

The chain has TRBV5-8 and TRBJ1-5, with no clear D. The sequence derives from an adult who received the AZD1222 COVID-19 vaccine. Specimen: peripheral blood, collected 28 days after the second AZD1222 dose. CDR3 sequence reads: CASSARNQPQHF. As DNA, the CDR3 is TGTGCCAGCAGCGCCCGTAATCAGCCCCAGCATTTT.